The 4 T cell receptor beta chains below were found in one sample sequenced in a study of cytomegalovirus exposure and HLA in healthy donors. PCR primers comprised 60 Vbeta and 13 Jbeta primers. The protocol was immunoSEQ multiplex PCR, while the TCRdb copy is restricted to in-frame clones and leaves out a portion. The sample carries over 110,000 clones, around 78% recorded once. Sample: PBMCs. The receptors originated from a woman aged 40 to 50 in good health and CMV-seropositive.

This clone was detected once. V is TRBV9 and J is TRBJ2-1; 12 bases agree with TRBD2. Germline assignment: CDR1 SGDLS and CDR2 YYNGEE. Trimming removed 4 bases from V and 8 bases from J; junction bases left unmatched: 10. This CDR3 comprises 16 residues. The CDR3 protein is CASSPGASGRAHEQFF. Here the CDR3 DNA reads TGTGCCAGCAGCCCAGGGGCTAGCGGGAGGGCACATGAGCAGTTCTTC. The full variable domain, in which reference TRBV9 and TRBJ2-1 provide the parts outside the CDR3, is DSGVTQTPKHLITATGQRVTLRCSPRSGDLSVYWYQQSLDQGLQFLIQYYNGEERAKGNILERFSAQQFPDLHSELNLSSLELGDSALYFCASSPGASGRAHEQFFGPGTRLTVL.

The chain links TRBV6-6 to TRBJ2-3; D is uncertain. Germline V lookup: CDR1 MNHNY, CDR2 SVGAGI (reference sequence). V lost 6 bases and J lost 5, with 15 bases in between. The CDR3 covers 14 residues. The CDR3: CASRAPPGLDTQYF. Here the CDR3 DNA reads TGTGCCAGCAGGGCCCCTCCGGGTCTAGATACGCAGTATTTT.

The V and J genes are TRBV7-2 and TRBJ2-3; TRBD2 matches 7 bases. Trimming cost V 1 base and J 5 bases; bases outside gene matches: 9. The germline CDR1 and CDR2 sequences are SGHTA and FQGNSA. The CDR3 consists of 16 residues. The CDR3: CASSLDTTSLRDTQYF. Here the CDR3 DNA reads TGTGCCAGCAGCTTAGATACGACTAGCCTTCGAGATACGCAGTATTTT.

This clone was detected a few times. Other DNA sequences from this sample encode an identical CDR3 as well. The gene calls are TRBV19 and TRBJ1-1; D is uncertain. From germline, CDR1 is LNHDA and CDR2 SQIVND (reference sequence). V dropped 1 base and J dropped 2 bases, with 5 bases sitting between them. There are 13 residues in the CDR3. The DNA of the CDR3 is TGTGCCAGTAGTATAGGGAGAAACACTGAAGCTTTCTTT. This encodes CASSIGRNTEAFF.